The next 20 T cell receptor beta chains were all read from a single sample in a study of cytomegalovirus exposure and HLA in healthy donors. The PCR ran on 60 Vbeta and 13 Jbeta primers. Assay: immunoSEQ multiplex PCR; the TCRdb copy retains only in-frame clones and omits some. The sample lists about 160,000 clones, roughly 79% seen once, with 1.5% to 1.9% in the top ten. Sequenced sample: PBMCs. The receptors stem from a man aged 40-55 years in good health and CMV-seronegative.

The rearrangement links TRBV9 to TRBJ2-3; D is perhaps TRBD2 (6 bases). From germline, CDR1 is SGDLS and CDR2 YYNGEE. The CDR3 has 14 amino acids. Trimming shortened V by 4 bases and J by 3 bases, and 12 bases separated the two germline ends. The CDR3 DNA sequence: TGTGCCAGCAGCTTTCTGGGGGGTACAGATACGCAGTATTTT. Protein: CASSFLGGTDTQYF.

The rearrangement joins TRBV2 to TRBJ2-5; TRBD2 matches 9 bases. This CDR3 has 11 residues. Unmatched junction bases numbered 4, after V lost 4 bases and J lost 13 bases. CDR1 SNHLY and CDR2 FYNNEI come from the germline V gene. The CDR3 DNA reads TGTGCCAGCAGTGGGGGGACTAGCCGGTACTTC. As protein: CASSGGTSRYF.

The chain combines TRBV18 with TRBJ2-3; 8 bases match TRBD2. CDR1 is KGHSH, CDR2 LQKENI, per germline. Trimming at V came to 6 bases and at J to 5 bases, leaving 7 bases not matched to a gene. This CDR3 is built from 14 residues. The CDR3 reads CASSKNGGEDTQYF. The CDR3, as DNA: TGTGCCAGCTCGAAGAACGGGGGGGAAGATACGCAGTATTTT. Full variable domain (rest looked up from reference TRBV18 and TRBJ2-3): NAGVMQNPRHLVRRRGQEARLRCSPMKGHSHVYWYRQLPEEGLKFMVYLQKENIIDESGMPKERFSAEFPKEGPSILRIQQVVRGDSAAYFCASSKNGGEDTQYFGPGTRLTVL.

This chain joins TRBV25-1 and TRBJ2-5, with a weak D call TRBD2 (7 bases). CDR1 is MGHDK, CDR2 SYGVNS, per germline. The CDR3 loop spans 15 amino acids. Trimming stripped 5 bases from V and 0 bases from J, with 13 bases between. The CDR3 sequence is CASSRGGWYQETQYF. The DNA of the CDR3 is TGTGCCAGCAGTAGGGGGGGCTGGTACCAAGAGACCCAGTACTTC.

V gene TRBV5-1 combines with J gene TRBJ1-6; no definite D call. Germline assignment: CDR1 SGHRS and CDR2 YFSETQ. The V end was cut by 2 bases, the J end by 8 bases, with 8 bases between. CDR3 length: 13 amino acids. The CDR3 DNA is TGCGCCAGCAGCTTTCGTCAGGATTCACCCCTCCACTTT. It specifies CASSFRQDSPLHF.

The V call is TRBV6-1, the J call TRBJ1-2; D perhaps matches TRBD1 (5 bases). The CDR3 spans 13 residues. V was clipped by 8 bases and J by 4 bases, with 14 bases between them. Germline loops: CDR1 MNHNS, CDR2 SASEGT. The DNA for the CDR3 is TGTGCCAGCCTTACAGGCCCCCTCTATGGCTACACCTTC. Translation: CASLTGPLYGYTF.

J is TRBJ2-7 and V is TRBV5-1, with 10 positions matching TRBD2. Germline-derived CDR1 and CDR2 are SGHRS and YFSETQ. J was trimmed by 7 bases and V by 0 bases; bases with no gene match: 1. This CDR3 has 13 amino acids. The DNA for the CDR3 is TGCGCCAGCAGCTTGGAACTAGCGGGGGAGCAGTACTTC. As protein: CASSLELAGEQYF. The full variable domain, in which reference TRBV5-1 and TRBJ2-7 provide the parts outside the CDR3, is KAGVTQTPRYLIKTRGQQVTLSCSPISGHRSVSWYQQTPGQGLQFLFEYFSETQRNKGNFPGRFSGRQFSNSRSEMNVSTLELGDSALYLCASSLELAGEQYFGPGTRLTVT.

This sequence joins TRBV2 and TRBJ1-2, with D possibly TRBD1 on 5 matching bases. The CDR3 is 15 residues long. V lost 4 bases and J lost 4, with 16 bases in between. Germline CDR1 is SNHLY and CDR2 is FYNNEI. CDR3 loop: CASSGEQVSFYGYTF. The CDR3 DNA reads TGTGCCAGCAGTGGCGAACAGGTCTCGTTCTATGGCTACACCTTC.

The genes are TRBV9 and TRBJ2-5; possible D gene TRBD1, 5 bases. Trimming took 7 bases from V and 5 from J, leaving 18 bases between them. The CDR3 totals 14 residues. In germline, CDR1 is SGDLS, CDR2 YYNGEE. The CDR3 bases are TGTGCCAGCGCTAACAGGCTAGGTTCGGAGACCCAGTACTTC. It yields the protein CASANRLGSETQYF. The full variable domain, completed using reference TRBV9 and TRBJ2-5, is DSGVTQTPKHLITATGQRVTLRCSPRSGDLSVYWYQQSLDQGLQFLIQYYNGEERAKGNILERFSAQQFPDLHSELNLSSLELGDSALYFCASANRLGSETQYFGPGTRLLVL.

This chain connects TRBV25-1 to TRBJ1-3, with a possible D match to TRBD1 (5 bases). The CDR3 is 15 residues long. Germline CDR1 is MGHDK and CDR2 is SYGVNS. V lost 3 bases and J lost 3, with 12 bases in between. The CDR3 loop reads CASSDGQGGGNTIYF. The DNA for the CDR3 is TGTGCCAGCAGTGACGGGCAGGGTGGTGGAAACACCATATATTTT.

The gene calls are TRBV9 and TRBJ1-1; 9 bases are shared with TRBD1. Germline CDR1 SGDLS, CDR2 YYNGEE. V shed 4 bases and J 2 bases; nucleotides not matched to a gene: 6. The CDR3 totals 15 residues. The CDR3 reads CASSPEGQGNTEAFF. CDR3 bases: TGTGCCAGCAGCCCCGAGGGACAGGGTAACACTGAAGCTTTCTTT. Variable domain in full (rest from reference TRBV9 and TRBJ1-1): DSGVTQTPKHLITATGQRVTLRCSPRSGDLSVYWYQQSLDQGLQFLIQYYNGEERAKGNILERFSAQQFPDLHSELNLSSLELGDSALYFCASSPEGQGNTEAFFGQGTRLTVV.

The J gene is TRBJ1-3, the V gene TRBV2, with TRBD1 identical over 7 bases. J gave up 0 bases and V 6 bases, and 8 bases lay outside the gene matches. Germline V gives CDR1 SNHLY, CDR2 FYNNEI. This CDR3 is 16 amino acids long. The CDR3 bases are TGTGCCAGCAGAGACACAGGGGATACCTCTGGAAACACCATATATTTT. Encoded protein: CASRDTGDTSGNTIYF.

The chain carries TRBV11-2 and TRBJ2-7, with D perhaps matching TRBD1 (6 bases). The CDR3 is 14 amino acids. With 5 bases removed from V and 3 bases from J, the gap between germline ends came to 14 bases. Germline V lookup: CDR1 SGHAT, CDR2 FQNNGV. The CDR3 spells CASSQGPVRYEQYF. CDR3 coding DNA: TGTGCCAGCAGCCAGGGGCCAGTTCGCTACGAGCAGTACTTC.

V is TRBV2 and J is TRBJ2-2, with 10 bases identical to TRBD1. The CDR3 spans 16 residues. CDR1 is SNHLY, CDR2 FYNNEI, per germline. J lost 4 bases, V lost 3 bases, and 5 bases had no gene match. In nucleotides, the CDR3 is TGTGCCAGCAGTGACTATGGGACAGGGGTCACCGGGGAGCTGTTTTTT. Translated: CASSDYGTGVTGELFF.

The rearrangement uses TRBV7-2 and TRBJ1-1; no clear D gene. Germline lookup yields CDR1 SGHTA and CDR2 FQGNSA. Trimming left V 5 bases short and J 10 bases short, with 20 bases between. CDR3 length equals 14 residues. CDR3 nucleotides: TGTGCCAGCAGCCACCCGCGTGGGGAGTTAGGAGCTTTCTTT. The encoded protein is CASSHPRGELGAFF.

This clone was recorded only once. The V call is TRBV7-3, the J call TRBJ1-1, with D possibly matching TRBD1 (5 bases). Germline V gene data show CDR1 as SGHTA and CDR2 as FQGTGA. Deletions cut 3 bases from V and 1 base from J, with 6 bases between. This CDR3 has 13 amino acids. For the CDR3, the DNA is TGTGCCAGCAGCTTTCAGGGGAACACTGAAGCTTTCTTT. Protein: CASSFQGNTEAFF.

The genes are TRBV5-1 and TRBJ2-3; D is undetermined. Per germline, CDR1 SGHRS and CDR2 YFSETQ. Trimming stripped 6 bases from V and 5 bases from J, with 7 bases between. CDR3 length: 11 residues. The CDR3 DNA sequence: TGCGCCAGCACTCTCCTAGATACGCAGTATTTT. It is translated as CASTLLDTQYF.

The gene calls are TRBV9 and TRBJ2-1; maybe TRBD2 (5 bases). The length of the CDR3 is 18 residues. Germline values: CDR1 SGDLS, CDR2 YYNGEE. With 0 bases removed from V and 0 bases from J, the gap between germline ends came to 16 bases. CDR3 DNA: TGTGCCAGCAGCGTAGCGGGAAAGGGCCCCTACTCCTACAATGAGCAGTTCTTC. Amino acid sequence: CASSVAGKGPYSYNEQFF. Full variable domain (outside the CDR3, taken from reference TRBV9 and TRBJ2-1): DSGVTQTPKHLITATGQRVTLRCSPRSGDLSVYWYQQSLDQGLQFLIQYYNGEERAKGNILERFSAQQFPDLHSELNLSSLELGDSALYFCASSVAGKGPYSYNEQFFGPGTRLTVL.

V usage is TRBV6-5 and J usage is TRBJ2-1; 13 bases align to TRBD2. The V gene's germline CDR1 is MNHEY and CDR2 SVGAGI. The V segment lost 5 bases and the J segment 12 bases; nucleotides outside the gene matches: 10. CDR3 length: 15 residues. The CDR3, as DNA: TGTGCCAGCAGTCTAGGACTAGCGGGAGAGTTAGCGCAGTTCTTC. Translating gives CASSLGLAGELAQFF.

The genes are TRBV27 and TRBJ1-5; D might be TRBD1 (6 bases). The CDR3 covers 17 residues. V was trimmed by 0 bases and J by 2 bases, leaving 14 bases between them. CDR1 is MNHEY and CDR2 is SMNVEV in the germline V gene (reference sequence). CDR3 residues: CASSLSLGGAGNQPQHF. The CDR3 DNA sequence: TGTGCCAGCAGTTTATCTCTTGGGGGCGCTGGCAATCAGCCCCAGCATTTT.